This entry concerns a single T cell receptor beta chain. Germline V gene data show CDR1 as LGHDT and CDR2 as YNNKEL (reference sequence). This CDR3 comprises 14 residues. V was shortened by 2 bases and J by 3 bases, with 11 bases between the two germline ends. The data derive from a study of blood T cell repertoires in COVID-19. Study-wide context: From the United States, Italy and Spain came samples of acute and convalescent COVID-19. Sources were T cells, B-cell-depleted T cells, or PBMCs; the material itself was cDNA or gDNA.

As originally analysed: The authors estimated nucleated cell counts from reference gene primer amplification. The assay was immunoSEQ multiplex PCR, and TCRdb's table has in-frame clones only and misses some. V and J calls and clone size come straight from that table; D and trimming were deduced from the DNA. There are a few hundred thousand clones in the sample; roughly 85% occur only once, and roughly 7% lies in the top ten. The specimen was peripheral blood. This chain uses TRBV3-1 (or the pseudogene TRBV3-2) with TRBJ2-7; possibly TRBD2 for D (5 bases). The receptor's source is a human donor in a cohort sampled during active COVID-19. CDR3 coding DNA: TGTGCCAGCAGCCAAATAGCTCGGGACTACGAGCAGTACTTC. The encoded protein is CASSQIARDYEQYF.